This TCR beta chain originates from a study of blood T cell repertoires in COVID-19. Data came from immunoSEQ multiplex PCR; TCRdb stores just in-frame clones and leaves some out. Here the sample spans about 260,000 clones, around 89% being singletons. Germline V CDR1 and CDR2: KGHSH, LQKENI. Trimming removed 8 bases from V and 3 bases from J; junction bases left unmatched: 4. The CDR3 is 13 residues long. Clinical history as reported by participants underpinned cohort assignment. Exposed enrollees encountered a COVID-19 case at some point within 2 weeks before study entry. Sequenced sample: PBMCs or T cells enriched from blood (not recorded which). The chain has TRBV18 and TRBJ1-2; 9 bases are a match to TRBD1. The TCR sequence derives from a man aged 50 to 60 who had been exposed to COVID-19. The CDR3 sequence is CASGQGRDYGYTF. As DNA, the CDR3 is TGTGCCAGCGGACAGGGGAGGGACTATGGCTACACCTTC.